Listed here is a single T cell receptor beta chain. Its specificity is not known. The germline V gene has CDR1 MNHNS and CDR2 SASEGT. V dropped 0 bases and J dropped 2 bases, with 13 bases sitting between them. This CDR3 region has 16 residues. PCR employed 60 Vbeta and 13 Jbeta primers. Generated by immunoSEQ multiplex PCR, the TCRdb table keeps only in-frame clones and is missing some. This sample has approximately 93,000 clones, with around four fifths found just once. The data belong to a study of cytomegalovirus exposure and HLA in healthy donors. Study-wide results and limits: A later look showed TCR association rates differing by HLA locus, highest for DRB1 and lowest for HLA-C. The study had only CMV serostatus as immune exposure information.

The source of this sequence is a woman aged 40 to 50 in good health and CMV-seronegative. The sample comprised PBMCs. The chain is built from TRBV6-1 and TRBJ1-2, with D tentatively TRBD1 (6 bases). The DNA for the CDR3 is TGTGCCAGCAGTGAAGCTGGGGCAGGGGCGAACTATGGCTACACCTTC. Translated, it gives CASSEAGAGANYGYTF.